One and the same sample provided the 25 T cell receptor beta chains below, sequenced in a study of graft-versus-host responses after intestinal transplantation. Stimulators, roughly 200,000 irradiated and violet-dye-labeled cells, were plated with roughly 200,000 CFSE-labeled responder cells. Method: immunoSEQ multiplex PCR; TCRdb's copy keeps in-frame clones and lacks some. The table shows 17,000 or so clones, with around two fifths occurring only once. The material sequenced was alloreactive CD8+ T cells from a mixed lymphocyte reaction culture, taken before intestinal transplant. Specified subset: CFSE-low proliferating T cells sorted from approximately 6-day pre-transplant mixed lymphocyte reaction (GvH or HvG direction). The receptors originated from a human patient who received an intestinal transplant.

The V gene is TRBV18, the J gene TRBJ2-7; D uncertain. This CDR3 comprises 14 residues. Trimming cost V 2 bases and J 2 bases, with 10 bases left between them. Germline lookup yields CDR1 KGHSH and CDR2 LQKENI. The CDR3 is CASSPMPPPYEQYF. Written as DNA, the CDR3 is TGTGCCAGCTCACCAATGCCCCCCCCCTACGAGCAGTACTTC.

In this sample, this clone turned up once. Other DNA sequences in the sample encode the same CDR3. The rearrangement links TRBV12-5 to TRBJ1-2, with D maybe TRBD1 (6 bases). V was shortened by 6 bases and J by 3 bases, with 11 bases between the two germline ends. The germline gives CDR1 LGHNT, CDR2 FRNRAP. The CDR3 extends over 13 amino acids. Here the CDR3 reads CASGWGGHYGYTF. Here the CDR3 DNA reads TGTGCTAGTGGGTGGGGGGGGCACTATGGCTACACCTTC.

The V and J genes are TRBV28 and TRBJ2-3; unclear D gene. The CDR3 covers 13 residues. CDR1 is MDHEN and CDR2 is SYDVKM in the germline V gene. Trimming stripped 4 bases from V and 3 bases from J, with 8 bases between. As DNA, the CDR3 is TGTGCCAGCAGTTATGGATGGACAGATACGCAGTATTTT. This gives the protein CASSYGWTDTQYF.

The chain uses TRBV27 and TRBJ2-1; 7 nucleotides line up with TRBD2. CDR3 length equals 14 residues. Germline trimming cut 2 bases from V and 7 bases from J; bases unmatched to any gene: 5. The germline V gene has CDR1 MNHEY and CDR2 SMNVEV (reference sequence). Here the CDR3 DNA reads TGTGCCAGCAGTTTAAGTCTAGCGGAGAATGAGCAGTTCTTC. As protein: CASSLSLAENEQFF.

This clone occurred a few times. The chain links TRBV6-6 to TRBJ2-2; D ambiguous. The CDR3 covers 16 residues. V was pared by 0 bases and J by 2 bases, with 10 bases between. CDR1 is MNHNY, CDR2 SVGAGI, per germline (reference sequence). CDR3 sequence reads: CASSYSWTVNTGELFF. The CDR3 DNA reads as TGTGCCAGCAGTTACTCTTGGACGGTAAACACCGGGGAGCTGTTTTTT.

V gene TRBV10-3 combines with J gene TRBJ2-7; 7 nucleotides align to TRBD2. CDR3 length equals 18 residues. The V gene's germline CDR1 is ENHRY and CDR2 SYGVKD. V shed 2 bases and J 5 bases; nucleotides not matched to a gene: 18. CDR3 protein: CAISEGSAGDSEEDEQYF. The CDR3 region has the DNA TGTGCCATCAGTGAGGGGTCGGCGGGAGACTCGGAAGAGGACGAGCAGTACTTC.

This clone showed up just a few times. The V and J genes are TRBV6-1 and TRBJ2-5; 11 nucleotides line up with TRBD2. The CDR3 consists of 14 residues. Losses at the gene ends were 5 bases for V and 3 bases for J; bases not matched to a gene: 2. Per germline, CDR1 MNHNS and CDR2 SASEGT. Written as DNA, the CDR3 is TGTGCCAGCAGTTCGACTAGCGGGGAAGAGACCCAGTACTTC. Its protein is CASSSTSGEETQYF.

CDR3 bases: TGTGCCAGCAGTATTAGCGGGAGCCCCTACGAGCAGTACTTC. Translation gives CASSISGSPYEQYF. V and J are TRBV6-5 and TRBJ2-7; 9 bases fit TRBD2. V was pared by 5 bases and J by 2 bases, with 4 bases of the junction left unmatched. The CDR3 is 14 residues long. The V gene's germline CDR1 is MNHEY and CDR2 SVGAGI.

This clone is medium-sized by share. The chain joins TRBV5-8 to TRBJ2-3, with D tentatively TRBD1 (6 bases). Trimming cost V 1 base and J 2 bases, with 17 bases left between them. This CDR3 comprises 17 residues. Germline V lookup: CDR1 SGHTS, CDR2 YDEGEE. The CDR3 region is CASSLWGQGSTTDTQYF. CDR3 nucleotides: TGTGCCAGCAGCTTGTGGGGGCAGGGGTCCACCACAGATACGCAGTATTTT.

This clone has only a few counts. The chain couples TRBV27 to TRBJ1-2; a possible D gene is TRBD1 (5 bases). Per germline, CDR1 MNHEY and CDR2 SMNVEV (reference sequence). CDR3 length: 13 residues. V was shortened by 4 bases and J by 4 bases, with 10 bases between the two germline ends. The chain's CDR3 is CASSYGTRYGYTF. In DNA form, the CDR3 reads TGTGCCAGCAGTTACGGGACTCGCTATGGCTACACCTTC.

In this sample, this clone turned up a few times. The chain combines TRBV9 with TRBJ2-1, with D unclear. This CDR3 is 13 amino acids long. Germline V gives CDR1 SGDLS, CDR2 YYNGEE. The V gene lost 7 bases and the J gene lost 2 bases, with 10 bases spanning the gap. CDR3 DNA: TGTGCCAGCTCGGGCGGAACCTACAATGAGCAGTTCTTC. Its translation: CASSGGTYNEQFF.

The chain recombines TRBV27 with TRBJ2-1, with TRBD2 identical over 9 bases. The J segment lost 4 bases and the V segment lost 5 bases, leaving 9 bases of the junction unmatched. The CDR3 totals 16 residues. CDR1 and CDR2 from the germline V gene are MNHEY and SMNVEV (reference sequence). The CDR3 sequence: CASSPLTLAGYNEQFF. The DNA of the CDR3 is TGTGCCAGCAGTCCCCTGACGCTAGCGGGATACAATGAGCAGTTCTTC.

This clone was seen a handful of times. This chain's CDR3 is CASSKGQGGGRNQPQHF. Written as DNA, the CDR3 is TGTGCCAGTAGTAAAGGACAAGGCGGGGGTCGCAATCAGCCCCAGCATTTT. The chain uses TRBV19 and TRBJ1-5, with D maybe TRBD1 (5 bases). This CDR3 contains 17 residues. Trimming removed 4 bases from V and 2 bases from J, with 18 bases in between. Germline V lookup: CDR1 LNHDA, CDR2 SQIVND (reference sequence).

The genes are TRBV19 and TRBJ2-1, with TRBD2 matching over 10 bases. This CDR3 has 17 residues. Losses at the gene ends were 2 bases for V and 0 bases for J; bases not matched to a gene: 4. Per germline, CDR1 LNHDA and CDR2 SQIVND (reference sequence). CDR3 DNA: TGTGCCAGTAGTATACTAGCGGGAGAACTCTCCTACAATGAGCAGTTCTTC. Its protein product is CASSILAGELSYNEQFF.

The chain combines TRBV6-1 with TRBJ2-7; no clear D. The CDR3 is 13 amino acids. CDR1 is MNHNS, CDR2 SASEGT, per germline. V gave up 2 bases and J gave up 3 bases, with 8 bases separating them. The CDR3 nucleotides are TGTGCCAGCAGTGAACAGGCGTTCTACGAGCAGTACTTC. It specifies CASSEQAFYEQYF.

This clone was seen a handful of times. This sequence joins TRBV28 and TRBJ2-3; no reliable D call. This CDR3 is 18 amino acids long. Deletions cut 7 bases from V and 2 bases from J, with 25 bases between. From germline, CDR1 is MDHEN and CDR2 SYDVKM. The CDR3 region is CASKGVGMGLDSTDTQYF. Here the CDR3 DNA reads TGTGCCAGCAAAGGTGTAGGAATGGGATTGGATTCCACAGATACGCAGTATTTT.

This chain uses TRBV27 with TRBJ2-7; D perhaps matches TRBD1 (6 bases). CDR1 MNHEY and CDR2 SMNVEV come from the germline V gene (reference sequence). V was shortened by 10 bases and J by 3 bases, with 16 bases between the two germline ends. The CDR3 runs to 13 residues. CDR3 coding DNA: TGTGCCACCCCCCGGGACAACCACTACGAGCAGTACTTC. Amino acids: CATPRDNHYEQYF.

This clone was detected a few times. Relative to the germline gene, one junction end is altered; a read error may explain this. The CDR3 protein is CASSPGGGSSYEQYF. The CDR3 DNA sequence: TGTGCCAGCAGCCCAGGGGGCGGGAGCTCCTACGAGCAGTACTTC. The V call is TRBV5-1, the J call TRBJ2-7; D is perhaps TRBD1 (8 bases). The CDR3 spans 15 residues. Germline V gene data show CDR1 as SGHRS and CDR2 as YFSETQ.

This sequence joins TRBV7-9 and TRBJ2-3; 8 bases match TRBD1. Germline CDR1 and CDR2: SEHNR and FQNEAQ (reference sequence). V lost 6 bases, J lost 1 base, and 0 bases stayed unmatched. The CDR3 totals 13 residues. The CDR3 coding sequence is TGTGCCAGCAGGACAGGGGGCACAGATACGCAGTATTTT. This encodes CASRTGGTDTQYF.

The chain joins TRBV11-2 to TRBJ2-2; TRBD2 agrees at 13 bases. J was trimmed by 2 bases and V by 4 bases; bases with no gene match: 7. Germline V gene data show CDR1 as SGHAT and CDR2 as FQNNGV. The CDR3 has 18 residues. CDR3 protein: CASSSWTSGRGNTGELFF. For the CDR3, the DNA is TGTGCCAGCAGCTCGTGGACTAGCGGGAGAGGAAACACCGGGGAGCTGTTTTTT.

This clone is medium-sized. The chain combines TRBV10-3 with TRBJ2-7; TRBD2 is a possible D gene (6 bases). This CDR3 region has 14 residues. V was pared by 4 bases and J by 3 bases, with 13 bases between. Germline assignment: CDR1 ENHRY and CDR2 SYGVKD. CDR3 DNA: TGTGCCATCAGTGTAGGTCGGGAGTTCTACGAGCAGTACTTC. This gives the protein CAISVGREFYEQYF.

V gene TRBV7-3 combines with J gene TRBJ2-7; TRBD2 aligns across 8 bases. The CDR3 runs 16 residues. Per the germline V gene, CDR1 is SGHTA and CDR2 is FQGTGA. V trimming: 2 bases; J trimming: 7 bases; junction bases outside the gene matches: 13. CDR3 sequence: CASSLDPAGVSGEQYF. The DNA for the CDR3 is TGTGCCAGCAGCTTAGATCCAGCGGGAGTCTCTGGGGAGCAGTACTTC.

CDR3 nucleotides: TGTGCCATCAGTGAGCCGACCGGGACAGTGTACTACGAGCAGTACTTC. Residues: CAISEPTGTVYYEQYF. The rearrangement joins TRBV10-3 to TRBJ2-7; 7 bases align to TRBD1. This CDR3 contains 16 residues. Germline CDR1 is ENHRY and CDR2 is SYGVKD. Trimming took 2 bases from V and 3 from J; bases not matched to a gene: 10.

The rearrangement uses TRBV28 and TRBJ1-1; D is uncertain. CDR1 is MDHEN and CDR2 is SYDVKM in the germline V gene. V was shortened by 0 bases and J by 2 bases, with 28 bases between the two germline ends. The CDR3 loop spans 21 amino acids. This CDR3 reads CASSLCPFLESETRENTEAFF. CDR3 DNA sequence: TGTGCCAGCAGTTTATGCCCGTTTTTGGAGTCCGAGACAAGAGAAAACACTGAAGCTTTCTTT.

Only a few counts were recorded for this clone. The chain links TRBV27 to TRBJ2-1, with 11 bases that match TRBD2. Trimming took 3 bases from V and 6 from J; bases not matched to a gene: 7. Germline loops: CDR1 MNHEY, CDR2 SMNVEV (reference sequence). The CDR3 totals 16 residues. The CDR3 nucleotides are TGTGCCAGCAGTTTGTTAACTAGCGGGAGAGGCAATGAGCAGTTCTTC. It translates to CASSLLTSGRGNEQFF.